This T cell receptor beta chain stems from a study of T cell responses to AZD1222 COVID-19 vaccine. Study outcomes and limitations: Clonal diversity was possibly underestimated, and white British individuals and females predominated among donors.

Produced via immunoSEQ multiplex PCR; TCRdb's table is partial and in-frame only. The sample shows about 92,000 clones, 91% of them seen only once. Notes on this clone: No antigen is known for it.

Germline-derived CDR1 and CDR2 are SNHLY and FYNNEI. V lost 8 bases and J 6 bases, leaving 13 bases between the germline ends. CDR3 length: 12 amino acids. Sequences were derived from peripheral blood, sampled on day 0 of AZD1222 vaccination. This TCR was sampled from an adult in good health. V is TRBV2 and J is TRBJ1-2, with D unclear. This chain's CDR3 is CASLIPPHGYTF. CDR3 DNA sequence: TGTGCCAGCCTTATCCCCCCCCATGGCTACACCTTC.